This paragraph reports one TCR beta chain. Its antigen is not known. The data stem from a study of cytomegalovirus exposure and HLA in healthy donors. The study's findings and limits: Reportedly, cytomegalovirus status was diagnosed with high sensitivity and specificity. Specificity of a few CMV-associated chains for CMV antigens was verified in vitro.

The PCR contained 60 Vbeta and 13 Jbeta primers. The data were produced by immunoSEQ multiplex PCR, yet TCRdb's version contains in-frame clones alone and is incomplete. The table shows some 36,000 clones, with 60% to 75% occurring only once. Germline lookup yields CDR1 SGHRS and CDR2 YFSETQ. Germline trimming cut 4 bases from V and 3 bases from J; bases unmatched to any gene: 10. The length of the CDR3 is 15 residues. This receptor was identified in a man aged 25 to 40 in good health and CMV-seronegative. What was sequenced was PBMCs. The chain links TRBV5-1 to TRBJ2-7; TRBD1 aligns across 7 bases. CDR3 DNA: TGCGCCAGCAGCCGCACCGGGACAGCTATCTACGAGCAGTACTTC. Protein sequence: CASSRTGTAIYEQYF.